What follows is one TCR beta chain and its context. No antigen is known for it. This CDR3 has 14 residues. Germline V gene data show CDR1 as ENHRY and CDR2 as SYGVKD. V was pared by 3 bases and J by 7 bases, with 10 bases between. The data belong to a study of graft-versus-host responses after intestinal transplantation. Assay: immunoSEQ multiplex PCR; the TCRdb copy retains only in-frame clones and omits some. In the table there are fewer than 95,000 clones, under 95% of which are singletons. The chain recombines TRBV10-3 with TRBJ1-6; D is unresolved. This TCR derives from a human donor who received an intestinal transplant. Sequencing used unstimulated CD8+ T cells sorted from spleen or lymph node cells, obtained before intestinal transplant. The CDR3 loop reads CAISDPSSNSPLHF. In DNA form, the CDR3 reads TGTGCCATCAGTGATCCGAGTTCCAATTCACCCCTCCACTTT.